The 23 T cell receptor beta chains listed next were all sequenced from one sample in a study of breast tumors, draining lymph nodes, adjacent tissues. TCRdb re-derived calls from the multiplex PCR reads in MiXCR, one entry per CDR3 protein. The sample records approximately 60,000 distinct CDR3 sequences, 57% being singletons. Sequencing was performed on breast tumor tissue. These receptors were obtained from a female donor with breast cancer. Some clones in this sample may be carry-over from other donors' samples.

The chain uses TRBV27 and TRBJ2-1, with D possibly being TRBD2 (5 bases). The germline V and J ends were trimmed by 6 bases and 10 bases, with 19 bases remaining between them. Germline values: CDR1 MNHEY, CDR2 SMNVEV (reference sequence). CDR3 length: 14 residues. In DNA form, the CDR3 reads TGTGCCAGCAGAGAAAGCGGACTCCCCCGGGAGCAGTTCTTC. It codes for CASRESGLPREQFF.

The rearrangement uses TRBV2 and TRBJ2-1; 10 bases align to TRBD2. The germline V gene encodes CDR1 SNHLY and CDR2 FYNNEI. The length of the CDR3 is 17 residues. V dropped 7 bases and J dropped 5; count of bases not matched to a gene: 14. The CDR3 DNA reads TGTGCCAGCATGGCTGGGCTAGCGGGAGCCACCGACAATGAGCAGTTCTTC. Its translation: CASMAGLAGATDNEQFF.

This chain connects TRBV5-1 to TRBJ1-2, with a possible D match to TRBD1 (5 bases). There are 15 residues in the CDR3. The germline V gene has CDR1 SGHRS and CDR2 YFSETQ. V was shortened by 0 bases and J by 6 bases, with 15 bases between the two germline ends. CDR3 coding DNA: TGCGCCAGCAGCTTGGGGGCAGGGAATCAGGATGGCTACACCTTC. Protein sequence: CASSLGAGNQDGYTF.

The chain employs TRBV20-1 and TRBJ1-1, with a weak D call TRBD1 (6 bases). The germline CDR1 and CDR2 sequences are DFQATT and SNEGSKA (reference sequence). CDR3 length: 12 residues. The CDR3 is CTSWDIDTEAFF. In DNA, the CDR3 is TGCACCTCTTGGGACATAGACACTGAAGCTTTCTTT.

In this sample, this clonotype turned up a few times. This chain joins TRBV19 and TRBJ2-5; a weak D match, TRBD2 (6 bases). V gave up 10 bases and J gave up 3 bases, with 18 bases separating them. Germline loops: CDR1 LNHDA, CDR2 SQIVND (reference sequence). The CDR3 extends over 14 amino acids. CDR3 protein: CATSLGKREETQYF. In DNA, the CDR3 is TGTGCCACTTCGCTGGGGAAGCGGGAAGAGACCCAGTACTTC.

This chain connects TRBV7-2 to TRBJ1-6, with 8 bases matching TRBD1. The length of the CDR3 is 16 residues. CDR1 and CDR2 from the germline V gene are SGHTA and FQGNSA. After removal of 5 bases from V and 9 bases from J, the junction contained 12 bases not matched to a gene. CDR3 sequence reads: CASSVGAGTGGSPLHF. The CDR3 DNA sequence: TGTGCCAGCAGCGTGGGGGCCGGGACAGGCGGTTCACCCCTCCACTTT.

The V and J genes are TRBV5-8 and TRBJ2-2; 8 bases line up with TRBD1. Germline trimming cut 1 base from V and 4 bases from J; bases unmatched to any gene: 6. Germline-derived CDR1 and CDR2 are SGHTS and YDEGEE. This CDR3 contains 16 residues. CDR3 in amino acids: CASSLTGGEGTGELFF. The CDR3 DNA follows: TGTGCCAGCAGCTTGACAGGGGGAGAGGGCACCGGGGAGCTGTTTTTT.

The chain recombines TRBV2 with TRBJ2-1, with 13 bases that match TRBD2. The length of the CDR3 is 20 residues. V shed 6 bases, J shed 5 bases, and the junction held 19 bases outside the gene matches. Germline lookup yields CDR1 SNHLY and CDR2 FYNNEI. The CDR3 DNA reads as TGTGCCAGCAGGTTGGACCCTTACCAGACTAGCGGGAGGTCCGACAATGAGCAGTTCTTC. Residues: CASRLDPYQTSGRSDNEQFF.

V gene TRBV20-1 combines with J gene TRBJ2-7; maybe TRBD2 (6 bases). The germline CDR1 and CDR2 sequences are DFQATT and SNEGSKA (reference sequence). The germline V and J ends were trimmed by 6 bases and 2 bases, with 20 bases remaining between them. The CDR3 sequence is 15 residues long. The CDR3 is CSAVRGDSPAYEQYF. The CDR3 DNA reads as TGCAGTGCCGTACGAGGGGACTCACCGGCCTACGAGCAGTACTTC.

This clonotype was recorded many times. The rearrangement uses TRBV9 and TRBJ2-2; D not certain. Germline CDR1 reads SGDLS; CDR2 reads YYNGEE. The V gene lost 3 bases and the J gene lost 6 bases, with 9 bases spanning the gap. The CDR3 is 13 residues long. The CDR3 DNA reads TGTGCCAGCAGCGCCGTAATGTCCGGGGAGCTGTTTTTT. Translating it yields CASSAVMSGELFF.

This clonotype was seen a handful of times. This sequence may be a read error, since a much larger clone differs from it by one base. The rearrangement uses TRBV7-8 and TRBJ2-4; TRBD2 agrees at 12 bases. The CDR3 spans 19 residues. Germline assignment: CDR1 SGHVS and CDR2 FQNEAQ. V shed 4 bases and J 5 bases; nucleotides not matched to a gene: 15. The CDR3 loop is CASSSSPSGGVGAQNIQYF. The CDR3 nucleotides read TGTGCCAGCAGCTCCTCCCCTAGCGGGGGGGTGGGGGCCCAAAACATTCAGTACTTC. The full variable domain, completed using reference TRBV7-8 and TRBJ2-4, is GAGVSQSPRYKVAKRGQDVALRCDPISGHVSLFWYQQALGQGPEFLTYFQNEAQLDKSGLPSDRFFAERPEGSVSTLKIQRTQQEDSAVYLCASSSSPSGGVGAQNIQYFGAGTRLSVL.

The rearrangement links TRBV15 to TRBJ2-1; TRBD1 might be the D (5 bases). This CDR3 is 15 amino acids long. Germline CDR1 is LNHNV and CDR2 is YYDKDF (reference sequence). Trimming took 1 base from V and 6 from J, leaving 13 bases between them. CDR3 nucleotides: TGTGCCACCAGCAGAGTTACAGGTTCCAGCAATGAGCAGTTCTTC. It codes for CATSRVTGSSNEQFF.

The chain combines TRBV20-1 with TRBJ2-3, with 8 bases identical to TRBD2. This CDR3 is built from 16 residues. Germline lookup yields CDR1 DFQATT and CDR2 SNEGSKA (reference sequence). The trim removed 8 bases at V and 3 bases at J, leaving 16 bases unmatched. DNA for the CDR3: TGCAGTACCAGAGATCAGAGCGGGAGTTGGACAGATACGCAGTATTTT. This codes for CSTRDQSGSWTDTQYF.

The chain carries TRBV24-1 and TRBJ2-1, with 8 nucleotides matching TRBD1. V lost 2 bases, J lost 6 bases, and 5 bases stayed unmatched. Germline loops: CDR1 KGHDR, CDR2 SFDVKD. This CDR3 region has 15 residues. This CDR3 is CATSDSGQGSNEQFF. For the CDR3, the DNA is TGTGCCACCAGTGATTCTGGACAGGGCAGCAATGAGCAGTTCTTC.

This clonotype was observed at least ten times. The gene calls are TRBV5-8 and TRBJ2-7; D is perhaps TRBD1 or TRBD2 (5 bases each). V lost 2 bases and J 3 bases, leaving 15 bases between the germline ends. Germline loops: CDR1 SGHTS, CDR2 YDEGEE. This CDR3 has 15 amino acids. The CDR3 region is CASSLRDREVYEQYF. In DNA form, the CDR3 reads TGTGCCAGCAGCTTAAGGGACCGCGAGGTCTACGAGCAGTACTTC.

This clonotype appeared many times. This may be a read error: a much more frequent sequence differs by one nucleotide. V is TRBV20-1 and J is TRBJ1-6, with a possible D match to TRBD1 (6 bases). The germline V gene encodes CDR1 DFQATT and CDR2 SNEGSKA (reference sequence). The V end was cut by 2 bases, the J end by 10 bases, with 18 bases between. This CDR3 has 15 residues. CDR3 DNA sequence: TGCAGTGCTAGACCCGCGAACAGGGATGCATCACCCCTCCACTTT. Translated: CSARPANRDASPLHF.

This clonotype ranks as medium-sized. The CDR3 bases are TGTGCCAGCAGCGTAGGGGTAAAGGGAGCGGAGCAGTTCTTC. It yields the protein CASSVGVKGAEQFF. The V gene is TRBV9, the J gene TRBJ2-1, with D perhaps TRBD2 (5 bases). Germline assignment: CDR1 SGDLS and CDR2 YYNGEE. The ends were cut back, 0 bases at V and 10 bases at J, with 14 bases in the middle. This CDR3 contains 14 residues.

This chain links TRBV29-1 with TRBJ2-7; D is perhaps TRBD2 (5 bases). The CDR3 totals 10 residues. CDR1 and CDR2 from the germline V gene are SQVTM and ANQGSEA. V lost 8 bases, J lost 6 bases, and 11 bases lay in between. The chain's CDR3 is CSLPRGEQYF. CDR3 sequence (DNA): TGCAGCCTTCCCCGGGGCGAGCAGTACTTC.

This clonotype showed up many times. Possible read error: a much larger clone is one base away. The CDR3 DNA reads as TGTGCCAGCAGTCAAGTAGGAGGCTACACCTTC. This codes for CASSQVGGYTF. J is TRBJ1-2 and V is TRBV6-1; no reliable D call. V shed 5 bases and J shed 8 bases, with 9 bases lying between them. Germline assignment: CDR1 MNHNS and CDR2 SASEGT. This CDR3 has 11 amino acids.

The J gene is TRBJ2-7, the V gene TRBV20-1; 8 bases are shared with TRBD1. This CDR3 spans 13 amino acids. Germline CDR1 DFQATT, CDR2 SNEGSKA (reference sequence). Trimming took 5 bases from V and 5 from J; bases not matched to a gene: 8. The CDR3 protein is CSAPRTGLDEQYF. CDR3 DNA sequence: TGCAGTGCTCCCCGGACAGGGCTGGACGAGCAGTACTTC.

Notes on this clonotype: One base away lies a much larger clone, so this may be a sequencing read error. The chain carries TRBV6-2 or TRBV6-3 and TRBJ2-3; D not resolved. Per germline, CDR1 MNHEY and CDR2 SVGEGT. The CDR3 consists of 12 residues. V dropped 5 bases and J dropped 5 bases, with 8 bases sitting between them. This chain's CDR3 is CASSHTGDTQYF. The DNA for the CDR3 is TGTGCCAGCAGTCATACGGGAGATACGCAGTATTTT.

This clonotype occurred many times. This chain links TRBV4-1 with TRBJ2-2; D remains unclear. The ends were cut back, 0 bases at V and 3 bases at J, with 8 bases in the middle. Germline loops: CDR1 MGHRA, CDR2 YSYEKL. This CDR3 region has 15 residues. Written as DNA, the CDR3 is TGCGCCAGCAGCCAAGACTCTTTATACACCGGGGAGCTGTTTTTT. Its translation: CASSQDSLYTGELFF.

The chain employs TRBV5-1 and TRBJ2-2; the match to TRBD2 covers 12 bases. The germline V gene encodes CDR1 SGHRS and CDR2 YFSETQ. The J segment lost 6 bases and the V segment lost 3 bases, leaving 3 bases of the junction unmatched. There are 15 residues in the CDR3. The DNA of the CDR3 is TGCGCCAGCAGCTCGACTAGCGGGGGTTCCGGGGAGCTGTTTTTT. This encodes CASSSTSGGSGELFF.